This T cell receptor (beta chain) was retrieved from a study of blood T cell repertoires in COVID-19. About the study: PBMCs, B-cell-depleted T cells, or T cells were the source of the cDNA or gDNA that made up the material.

Germline V gene lookup returns CDR1 KGHSH and CDR2 LQKENI. The junction had 12 bases not matched to a gene; V was cut back by 5 bases and J by 8 bases. The length of the CDR3 is 15 residues. Method: immunoSEQ multiplex PCR; TCRdb's copy keeps in-frame clones and lacks some. The sample includes approximately 170,000 clones, around four fifths of them seen just once. The material sequenced was PBMCs or T cells enriched from blood (not recorded which). The V and J genes are TRBV18 and TRBJ2-3; 8 bases map to TRBD2. This clonotype was sampled from a woman in her forties or fifties who had recovered from COVID-19. The CDR3 reads CASSAEAGVRGTQYF. DNA of the CDR3: TGTGCCAGCTCAGCGGAAGCGGGAGTGCGGGGTACGCAGTATTTT. Variable domain in full (rest from reference TRBV18 and TRBJ2-3): NAGVMQNPRHLVRRRGQEARLRCSPMKGHSHVYWYRQLPEEGLKFMVYLQKENIIDESGMPKERFSAEFPKEGPSILRIQQVVRGDSAAYFCASSAEAGVRGTQYFGPGTRLTVL.